The 17 T cell receptor beta chains below come from one sample, sequenced in a study of shared clonotypes between healthy human individuals. Assay: immunoSEQ multiplex PCR; the TCRdb copy retains only in-frame clones and omits some. The table shows a few million clones, with around nine tenths occurring only once. Sequencing was done on a sample of naive CD4+ T cells sorted from blood. Subset indicated: CD45RA+ positively selected. The receptors come from a man aged 18 to 30 in good health.

This chain uses TRBV6-5 with TRBJ1-1; possible D gene TRBD1, 5 bases. CDR1 is MNHEY, CDR2 SVGAGI, per germline. The CDR3 has 15 amino acids. The V gene lost 6 bases and the J gene lost 0 bases, with 14 bases spanning the gap. This chain's CDR3 is CASSSGAVMNTEAFF. The DNA for the CDR3 is TGTGCCAGCAGCTCCGGGGCAGTCATGAACACTGAAGCTTTCTTT.

This chain joins TRBV4-1 and TRBJ2-5, with TRBD2 matching 8 bases. From germline, CDR1 is MGHRA and CDR2 YSYEKL. The CDR3 length is 16 residues. Trimming cost V 4 bases and J 4 bases; bases outside gene matches: 11. The CDR3: CASSRELAGGGETQYF. CDR3 bases: TGCGCCAGCAGCCGGGAACTAGCCGGGGGGGGAGAGACCCAGTACTTC.

Turning to this clone: In the same sample, other DNA sequences code for this CDR3. The chain is built from TRBV2 and TRBJ1-2, with 10 bases lining up with TRBD1. CDR3 size: 15 residues. V was pared by 4 bases and J by 4 bases, with 6 bases of the junction left unmatched. Germline values: CDR1 SNHLY, CDR2 FYNNEI. The CDR3 bases are TGTGCCAGCAGTGCCAGGGACAGGGGCCTCTATGGCTACACCTTC. Translating it yields CASSARDRGLYGYTF.

The chain employs TRBV19 and TRBJ2-3, with 16 nucleotides matching TRBD2. V lost 9 bases, J lost 0 bases, and 12 bases stayed unmatched. The CDR3 is 19 amino acids. The germline V gene has CDR1 LNHDA and CDR2 SQIVND (reference sequence). CDR3: CASATGTSGRAGSTDTQYF. The CDR3 DNA is TGTGCCAGCGCCACCGGGACTAGCGGGAGGGCGGGTAGCACAGATACGCAGTATTTT.

The V and J genes are TRBV2 and TRBJ1-5, with D hard to call. Trimming removed 3 bases from V and 2 bases from J, with 14 bases in between. Germline V gene lookup returns CDR1 SNHLY and CDR2 FYNNEI. This CDR3 region has 16 residues. This CDR3 is CASSEYGEVGNQPQHF. The DNA for the CDR3 is TGTGCCAGCAGTGAGTATGGGGAGGTCGGCAATCAGCCCCAGCATTTT.

The rearrangement links TRBV27 to TRBJ1-5, with D possibly matching TRBD1 (5 bases). Germline CDR1 and CDR2: MNHEY and SMNVEV (reference sequence). Trimming left V 5 bases short and J 3 bases short, with 11 bases between. The length of the CDR3 is 14 residues. The CDR3, as DNA: TGTGCCAGCAGTGGGGGATCCCTCAATCAGCCCCAGCATTTT. Amino acid sequence: CASSGGSLNQPQHF.

V is TRBV25-1 and J is TRBJ1-1; D not certain. This CDR3 has 13 residues. The germline V gene has CDR1 MGHDK and CDR2 SYGVNS. V lost 3 bases and J lost 5, with 10 bases in between. CDR3 region: CASSESRATEAFF. CDR3 sequence (DNA): TGTGCCAGCAGTGAGAGCCGGGCTACTGAAGCTTTCTTT. Full variable domain (outside the CDR3, taken from reference TRBV25-1 and TRBJ1-1): EADIYQTPRYLVIGTGKKITLECSQTMGHDKMYWYQQDPGMELHLIHYSYGVNSTEKGDLSSESTVSRIRTEHFPLTLESARPSHTSQYLCASSESRATEAFFGQGTRLTVV.

The genes are TRBV25-1 and TRBJ2-5; D is perhaps TRBD1 (7 bases). The germline V gene encodes CDR1 MGHDK and CDR2 SYGVNS. The CDR3 is 16 residues long. The V end lost 5 bases, the J end lost 5 bases, and 21 bases lay between the germline ends. The CDR3: CASSKGGEGGAETQYF. For the CDR3, the DNA is TGTGCCAGCAGTAAGGGAGGCGAAGGGGGCGCGGAGACCCAGTACTTC. Supplemented by reference TRBV25-1 and TRBJ2-5, the full variable domain reads EADIYQTPRYLVIGTGKKITLECSQTMGHDKMYWYQQDPGMELHLIHYSYGVNSTEKGDLSSESTVSRIRTEHFPLTLESARPSHTSQYLCASSKGGEGGAETQYFGPGTRLLVL.

Comments on this clone: At the DNA level, this CDR3 is encoded by other sequences in the same sample as well. The chain has TRBV5-1 and TRBJ2-3, with 7 bases lining up with TRBD2. Germline assignment: CDR1 SGHRS and CDR2 YFSETQ. This CDR3 is built from 13 residues. V lost 4 bases to trimming and J lost 4 bases; unmatched junction nucleotides: 3. CDR3 amino acids: CASSLGGSDTQYF. The CDR3 region has the DNA TGCGCCAGCAGCCTGGGGGGGTCAGATACGCAGTATTTT.

The chain combines TRBV7-9 with TRBJ1-4; 9 bases map to TRBD1. Germline V lookup: CDR1 SEHNR, CDR2 FQNEAQ (reference sequence). This CDR3 is 15 amino acids long. With 3 bases clipped from V and 7 bases from J, the junction kept 6 bases outside the gene matches. CDR3 loop: CASSFDGTGSEKLFF. As DNA, the CDR3 is TGTGCCAGCAGCTTTGATGGGACAGGGAGTGAAAAACTGTTTTTT.

In nucleotides, the CDR3 is TGTGCCAGTAGTAAGGACAGGATTGCCGCCAAAAACATTCAGTACTTC. Translation gives CASSKDRIAAKNIQYF. V gene TRBV19 combines with J gene TRBJ2-4; 7 bases are a match to TRBD1. V shed 4 bases, J shed 1 base, and the junction held 7 bases outside the gene matches. The CDR3 totals 16 residues. CDR1 is LNHDA and CDR2 is SQIVND in the germline V gene (reference sequence).

The chain couples TRBV6-1 to TRBJ1-1; TRBD1 aligns across 10 bases. The CDR3 has 15 residues. Unmatched junction bases numbered 11, after V lost 5 bases and J lost 8 bases. Germline V gene data show CDR1 as MNHNS and CDR2 as SASEGT. CDR3 sequence (DNA): TGTGCCAGCAGTCTCTGGACAGGGGGGGTTCCCGAAGCTTTCTTT. Translating it yields CASSLWTGGVPEAFF.

V usage is TRBV15 and J usage is TRBJ1-3, with D unresolved. This CDR3 has 15 amino acids. In germline, CDR1 is LNHNV, CDR2 YYDKDF (reference sequence). The V end lost 1 base, the J end lost 0 bases, and 7 bases lay between the germline ends. The CDR3 DNA reads as TGTGCCACCAGCAGAGTCCTCAGCTCTGGAAACACCATATATTTT. Its translation is CATSRVLSSGNTIYF.

The chain is built from TRBV6-1 and TRBJ1-2; weak D call: TRBD1 (5 bases). Trimming pared 7 bases from V and 0 bases from J, leaving 15 bases between. The germline CDR1 and CDR2 sequences are MNHNS and SASEGT. CDR3 size: 15 residues. As DNA, the CDR3 is TGTGCCAGCACTCGGCACCGGGACCCTAACTATGGCTACACCTTC. Translation gives CASTRHRDPNYGYTF.

CDR3 nucleotide sequence: TGTGCCAGCGGGACTGGACGGAGCAATCAGCCCCAGCATTTT. This encodes CASGTGRSNQPQHF. The chain uses TRBV5-8 and TRBJ1-5, with D maybe TRBD1 (5 bases). V lost 7 bases, J lost 1 base, and 12 bases lay in between. Germline CDR1 is SGHTS and CDR2 is YDEGEE. There are 14 residues in the CDR3.

Points on this clone: The same CDR3 is also encoded by other DNA sequences in this sample. The CDR3 protein is CASSLSGGSYNEQFF. The DNA of the CDR3 is TGTGCCAGCAGTTTGTCTGGGGGGTCCTACAATGAGCAGTTCTTC. V gene TRBV28 combines with J gene TRBJ2-1, with D tentatively TRBD2 (6 bases). This CDR3 spans 15 amino acids. The germline V gene encodes CDR1 MDHEN and CDR2 SYDVKM. V lost 3 bases to trimming and J lost 1 base, with 10 bases between them.

Comment on this clone: Other DNA variants within this sample encode the same CDR3. This chain joins TRBV6-1 and TRBJ2-3; the D gene is possibly TRBD2 (6 bases). The CDR3 sequence is 13 residues long. Between the trimmed V and J ends, which lost 6 bases and 6 bases, there was a span of 13 bases. Germline V gives CDR1 MNHNS, CDR2 SASEGT. The CDR3 loop is CASSADRGDTQYF. CDR3 sequence (DNA): TGTGCCAGCAGCGCAGACCGGGGGGATACGCAGTATTTT.